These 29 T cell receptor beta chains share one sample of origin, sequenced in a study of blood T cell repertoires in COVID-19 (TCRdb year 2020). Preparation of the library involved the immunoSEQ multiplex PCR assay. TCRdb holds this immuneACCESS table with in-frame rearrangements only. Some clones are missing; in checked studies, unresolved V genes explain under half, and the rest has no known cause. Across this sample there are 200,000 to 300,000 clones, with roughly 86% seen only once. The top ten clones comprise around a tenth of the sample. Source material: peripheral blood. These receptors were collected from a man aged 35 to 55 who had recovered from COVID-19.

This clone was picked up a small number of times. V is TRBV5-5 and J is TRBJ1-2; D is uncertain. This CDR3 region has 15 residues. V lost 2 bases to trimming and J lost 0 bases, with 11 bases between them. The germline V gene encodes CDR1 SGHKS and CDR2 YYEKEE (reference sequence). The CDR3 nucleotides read TGTGCCAGCAGCTTAGAAGGGAGCCCTAACTATGGCTACACCTTC. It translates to CASSLEGSPNYGYTF. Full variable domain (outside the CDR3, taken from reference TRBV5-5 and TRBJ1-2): DAGVTQSPTHLIKTRGQQVTLRCSPISGHKSVSWYQQVLGQGPQFIFQYYEKEERGRGNFPDRFSARQFPNYSSELNVNALLLGDSALYLCASSLEGSPNYGYTFGSGTRLTVV.

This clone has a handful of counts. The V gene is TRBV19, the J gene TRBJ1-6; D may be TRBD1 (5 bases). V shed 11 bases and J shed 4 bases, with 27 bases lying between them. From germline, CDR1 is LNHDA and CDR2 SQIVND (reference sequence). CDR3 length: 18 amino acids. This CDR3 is CASTGQRAAGTYNSPLHF. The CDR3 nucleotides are TGTGCCTCCACGGGCCAAAGAGCGGCCGGGACTTATAATTCACCCCTCCACTTT.

CDR3 sequence: CASSISTGSSYNEQFF. The CDR3 nucleotides are TGTGCCAGTAGTATCTCGACAGGTAGCTCCTACAATGAGCAGTTCTTC. This chain uses TRBV19 with TRBJ2-1; D is possibly TRBD1 (6 bases). Per the germline V gene, CDR1 is LNHDA and CDR2 is SQIVND (reference sequence). This CDR3 spans 16 amino acids. Deletions cut 3 bases from V and 0 bases from J, with 12 bases between.

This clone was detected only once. CDR3 DNA: TGCAGCGTTGTTTTTGGGCAGGGTAACGAGCAGTACTTC. Amino acids: CSVVFGQGNEQYF. This chain connects TRBV29-1 to TRBJ2-7; weak D call: TRBD1 (5 bases). This CDR3 has 13 amino acids. V was trimmed by 4 bases and J by 5 bases, leaving 15 bases between them. Germline CDR1 is SQVTM and CDR2 is ANQGSEA.

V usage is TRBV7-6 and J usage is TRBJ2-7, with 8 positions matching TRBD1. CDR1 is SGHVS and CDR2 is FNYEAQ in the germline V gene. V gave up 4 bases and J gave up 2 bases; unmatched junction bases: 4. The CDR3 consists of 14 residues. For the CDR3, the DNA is TGTGCCAGCAGCTCGAGGACAGGGCCCTACGAGCAGTACTTC. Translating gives CASSSRTGPYEQYF.

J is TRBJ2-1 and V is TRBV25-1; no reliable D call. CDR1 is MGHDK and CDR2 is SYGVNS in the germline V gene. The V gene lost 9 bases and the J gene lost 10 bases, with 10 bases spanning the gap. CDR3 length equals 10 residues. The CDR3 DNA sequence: TGTGCCAGTAGGCTGGGCGAGCAGTTCTTC. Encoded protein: CASRLGEQFF.

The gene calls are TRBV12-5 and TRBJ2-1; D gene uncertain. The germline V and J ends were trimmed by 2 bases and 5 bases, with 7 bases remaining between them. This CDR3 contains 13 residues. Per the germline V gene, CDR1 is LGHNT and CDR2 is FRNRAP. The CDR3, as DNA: TGTGCTAGTGGTTTGCCGGAGCACAATGAGCAGTTCTTC. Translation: CASGLPEHNEQFF.

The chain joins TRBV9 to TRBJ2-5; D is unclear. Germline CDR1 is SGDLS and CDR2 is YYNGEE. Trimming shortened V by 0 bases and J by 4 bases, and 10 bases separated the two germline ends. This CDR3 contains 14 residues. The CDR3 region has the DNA TGTGCCAGCAGCGTAGGACCCGGCGGAGAGACCCAGTACTTC. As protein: CASSVGPGGETQYF.

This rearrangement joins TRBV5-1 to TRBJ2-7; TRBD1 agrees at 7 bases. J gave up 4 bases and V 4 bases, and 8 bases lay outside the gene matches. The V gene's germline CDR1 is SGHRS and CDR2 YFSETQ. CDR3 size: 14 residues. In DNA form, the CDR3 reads TGCGCCAGCAGCACGGACAGGAGCCTGTACGAGCAGTACTTC. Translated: CASSTDRSLYEQYF. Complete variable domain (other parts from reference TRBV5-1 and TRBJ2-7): KAGVTQTPRYLIKTRGQQVTLSCSPISGHRSVSWYQQTPGQGLQFLFEYFSETQRNKGNFPGRFSGRQFSNSRSEMNVSTLELGDSALYLCASSTDRSLYEQYFGPGTRLTVT.

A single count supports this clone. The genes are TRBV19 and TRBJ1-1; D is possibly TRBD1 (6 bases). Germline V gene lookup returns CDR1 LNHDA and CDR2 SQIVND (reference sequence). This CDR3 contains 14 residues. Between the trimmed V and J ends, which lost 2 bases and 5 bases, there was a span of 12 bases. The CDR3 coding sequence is TGTGCCAGTAGTATAAGGTGGGGGACAACTGAAGCTTTCTTT. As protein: CASSIRWGTTEAFF. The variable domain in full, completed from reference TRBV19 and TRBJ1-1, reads DGGITQSPKYLFRKEGQNVTLSCEQNLNHDAMYWYRQDPGQGLRLIYYSQIVNDFQKGDIAEGYSVSREKKESFPLTVTSAQKNPTAFYLCASSIRWGTTEAFFGQGTRLTVV.

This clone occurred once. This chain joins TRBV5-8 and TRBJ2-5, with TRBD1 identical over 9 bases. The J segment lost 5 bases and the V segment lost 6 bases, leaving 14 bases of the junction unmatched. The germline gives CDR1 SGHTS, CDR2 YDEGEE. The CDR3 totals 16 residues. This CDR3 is CASTPARDRVGETQYF. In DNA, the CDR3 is TGTGCCAGCACCCCCGCTCGGGACAGGGTGGGGGAGACCCAGTACTTC.

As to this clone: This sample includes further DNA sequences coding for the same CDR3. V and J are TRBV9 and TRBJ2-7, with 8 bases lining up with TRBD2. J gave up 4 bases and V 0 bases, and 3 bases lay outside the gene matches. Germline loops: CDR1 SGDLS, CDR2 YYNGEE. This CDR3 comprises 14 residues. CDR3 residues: CASSVGTSGYEQYF. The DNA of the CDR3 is TGTGCCAGCAGCGTAGGCACTAGCGGATACGAGCAGTACTTC.

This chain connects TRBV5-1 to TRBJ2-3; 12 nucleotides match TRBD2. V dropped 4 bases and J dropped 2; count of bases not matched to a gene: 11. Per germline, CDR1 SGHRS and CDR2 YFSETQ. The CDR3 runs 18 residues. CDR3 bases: TGCGCCAGCAGCCGTACTAGCGGGAGGCCAGGGTCCACAGATACGCAGTATTTT. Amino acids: CASSRTSGRPGSTDTQYF.

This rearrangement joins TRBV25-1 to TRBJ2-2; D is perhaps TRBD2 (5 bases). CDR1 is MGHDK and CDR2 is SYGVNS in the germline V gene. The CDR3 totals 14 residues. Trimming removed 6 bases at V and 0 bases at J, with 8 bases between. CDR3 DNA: TGTGCCAGCAGAGGAGGCGCGAACACCGGGGAGCTGTTTTTT. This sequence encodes CASRGGANTGELFF.

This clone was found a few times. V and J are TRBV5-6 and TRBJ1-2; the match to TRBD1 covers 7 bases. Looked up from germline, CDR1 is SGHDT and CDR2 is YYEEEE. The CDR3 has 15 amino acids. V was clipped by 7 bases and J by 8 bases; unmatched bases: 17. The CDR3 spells CASQSLTGRSEGYTF. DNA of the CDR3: TGTGCCAGCCAATCGCTGACAGGGAGGTCGGAAGGCTACACCTTC.

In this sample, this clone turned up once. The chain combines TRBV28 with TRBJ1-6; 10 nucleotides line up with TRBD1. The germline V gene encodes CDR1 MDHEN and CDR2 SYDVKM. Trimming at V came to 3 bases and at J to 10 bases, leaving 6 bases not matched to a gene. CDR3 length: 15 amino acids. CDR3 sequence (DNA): TGTGCCAGCAGTTTGGGACAGGGGAGAGGGTCACCCCTCCACTTT. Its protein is CASSLGQGRGSPLHF.

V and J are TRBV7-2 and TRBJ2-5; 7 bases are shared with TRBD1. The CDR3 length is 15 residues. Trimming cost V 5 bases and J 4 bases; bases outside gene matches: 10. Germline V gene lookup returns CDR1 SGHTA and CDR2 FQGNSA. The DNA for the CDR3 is TGTGCCAGCAGCCAACTGCCGACAGGGTCAGAGACCCAGTACTTC. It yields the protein CASSQLPTGSETQYF.

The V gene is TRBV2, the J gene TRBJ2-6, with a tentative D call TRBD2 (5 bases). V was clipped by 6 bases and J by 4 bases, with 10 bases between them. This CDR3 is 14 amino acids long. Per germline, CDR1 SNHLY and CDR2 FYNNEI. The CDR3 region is CASRNVAGANVLTF. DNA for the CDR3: TGTGCCAGCAGAAACGTAGCGGGGGCCAACGTCCTGACTTTC.

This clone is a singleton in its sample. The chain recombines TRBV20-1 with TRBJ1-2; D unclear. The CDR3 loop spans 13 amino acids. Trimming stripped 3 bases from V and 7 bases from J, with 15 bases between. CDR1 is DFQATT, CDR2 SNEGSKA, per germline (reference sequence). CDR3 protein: CSASLEARSGYTF. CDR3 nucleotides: TGCAGTGCTAGTTTGGAGGCCCGGAGTGGCTACACCTTC.

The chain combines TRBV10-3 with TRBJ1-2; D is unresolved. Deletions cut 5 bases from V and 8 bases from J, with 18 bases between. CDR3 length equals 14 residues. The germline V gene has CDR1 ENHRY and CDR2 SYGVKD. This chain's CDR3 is CAISPDAEGSGYTF. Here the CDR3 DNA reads TGTGCCATCAGTCCCGATGCGGAGGGCTCCGGCTACACCTTC.

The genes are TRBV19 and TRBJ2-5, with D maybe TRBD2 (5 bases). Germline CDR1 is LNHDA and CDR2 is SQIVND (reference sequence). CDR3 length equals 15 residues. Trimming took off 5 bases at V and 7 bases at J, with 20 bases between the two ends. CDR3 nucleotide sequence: TGTGCCAGTAGTGGGGATATGTCCGGAGGTGGGACCCAGTACTTC. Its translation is CASSGDMSGGGTQYF.

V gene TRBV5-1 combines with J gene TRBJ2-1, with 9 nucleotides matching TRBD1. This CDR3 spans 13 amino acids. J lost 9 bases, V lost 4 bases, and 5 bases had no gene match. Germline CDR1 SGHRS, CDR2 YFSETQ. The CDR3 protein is CASSQGQGSEQFF. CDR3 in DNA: TGCGCCAGCAGCCAGGGACAGGGCAGTGAGCAGTTCTTC. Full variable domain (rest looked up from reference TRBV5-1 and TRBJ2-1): KAGVTQTPRYLIKTRGQQVTLSCSPISGHRSVSWYQQTPGQGLQFLFEYFSETQRNKGNFPGRFSGRQFSNSRSEMNVSTLELGDSALYLCASSQGQGSEQFFGPGTRLTVL.

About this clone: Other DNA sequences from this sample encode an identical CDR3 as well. This CDR3 is CASSLELTDTQYF. CDR3 DNA: TGCGCCAGCAGCTTGGAGCTCACAGATACGCAGTATTTT. This rearrangement joins TRBV5-1 to TRBJ2-3; D is uncertain. The CDR3 extends over 13 amino acids. V was cut by 0 bases and J by 2 bases, with 4 bases left in between. In germline, CDR1 is SGHRS, CDR2 YFSETQ.

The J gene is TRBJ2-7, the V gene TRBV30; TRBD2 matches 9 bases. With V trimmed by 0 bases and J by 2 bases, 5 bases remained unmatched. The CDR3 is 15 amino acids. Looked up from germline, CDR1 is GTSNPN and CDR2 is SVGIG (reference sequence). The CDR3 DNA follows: TGTGCCTGGAGTGTTTGGCGGGAGGGAACCTACGAGCAGTACTTC. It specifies CAWSVWREGTYEQYF.

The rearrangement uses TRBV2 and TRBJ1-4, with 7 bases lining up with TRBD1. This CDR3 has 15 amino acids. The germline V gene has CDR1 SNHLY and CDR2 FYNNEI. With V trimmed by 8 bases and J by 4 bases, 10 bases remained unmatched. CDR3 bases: TGTGCCAGCCGTCAGGGGGGATCTTTTAATGAAAAACTGTTTTTT. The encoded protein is CASRQGGSFNEKLFF. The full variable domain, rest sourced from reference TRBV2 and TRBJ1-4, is EPEVTQTPSHQVTQMGQEVILRCVPISNHLYFYWYRQILGQKVEFLVSFYNNEISEKSEIFDDQFSVERPDGSNFTLKIRSTKLEDSAMYFCASRQGGSFNEKLFFGSGTQLSVL.

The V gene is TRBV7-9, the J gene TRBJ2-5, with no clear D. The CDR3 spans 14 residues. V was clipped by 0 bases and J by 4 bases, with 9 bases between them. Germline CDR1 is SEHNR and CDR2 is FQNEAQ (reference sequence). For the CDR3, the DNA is TGTGCCAGCAGCTTAGCGGTGGCGGTAGAGACCCAGTACTTC. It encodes CASSLAVAVETQYF.

Here the CDR3 DNA reads TGTGCCAGCAGTAACCTCGCATTCGGGGGAGAGACCCAGTACTTC. Encoded protein: CASSNLAFGGETQYF. V gene TRBV6-5 combines with J gene TRBJ2-5; tentative D call: TRBD2 (6 bases). The CDR3 has 15 amino acids. V was cut by 5 bases and J by 4 bases, with 17 bases left in between. CDR1 and CDR2 from the germline V gene are MNHEY and SVGAGI.

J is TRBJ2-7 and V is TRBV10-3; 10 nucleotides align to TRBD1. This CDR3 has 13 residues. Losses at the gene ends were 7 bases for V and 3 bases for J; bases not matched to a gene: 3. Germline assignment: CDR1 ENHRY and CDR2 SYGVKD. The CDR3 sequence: CAINGQGDYEQYF. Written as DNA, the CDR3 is TGTGCCATCAATGGACAGGGGGACTACGAGCAGTACTTC.

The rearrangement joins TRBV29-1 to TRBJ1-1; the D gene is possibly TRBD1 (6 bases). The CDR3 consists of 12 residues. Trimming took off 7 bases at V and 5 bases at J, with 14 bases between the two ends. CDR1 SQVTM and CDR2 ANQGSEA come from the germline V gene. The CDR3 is CSGKEGGTEAFF. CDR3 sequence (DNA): TGCAGCGGTAAGGAGGGGGGGACTGAAGCTTTCTTT.